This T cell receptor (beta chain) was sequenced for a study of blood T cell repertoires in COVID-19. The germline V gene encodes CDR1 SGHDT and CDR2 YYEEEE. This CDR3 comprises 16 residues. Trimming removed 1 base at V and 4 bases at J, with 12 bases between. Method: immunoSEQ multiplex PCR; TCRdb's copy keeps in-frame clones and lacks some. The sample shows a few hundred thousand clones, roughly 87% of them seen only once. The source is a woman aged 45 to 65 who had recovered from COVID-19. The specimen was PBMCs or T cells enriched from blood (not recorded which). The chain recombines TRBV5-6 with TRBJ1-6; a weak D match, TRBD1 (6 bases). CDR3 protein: CASSLRGAYYNSPLHF. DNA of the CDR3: TGTGCCAGCAGCTTGCGGGGGGCGTATTATAATTCACCCCTCCACTTT.